This TCR beta chain came from a study of blood T cell repertoires in COVID-19. About the research overall: COVID-19 samples, acute and convalescent, were from the United States, Italy and Spain.

CDR1 and CDR2 (germline): SGDLS, YYNGEE. V was pared by 4 bases and J by 7 bases, with 23 bases between. The CDR3 has 17 amino acids. Authors' data handling: By means of reference gene primer amplification, nucleated cell counts were estimated. Sequenced by immunoSEQ multiplex PCR; TCRdb stores in-frame clones only, minus some. Clonal size and the V and J genes are those of that table, whereas D and trimming came from the DNA. Among 250,000 to 300,000 clones listed, roughly 87% were seen once. The receptor comes from a middle-aged woman who had recovered from COVID-19. The chain joins TRBV9 to TRBJ2-2, with D uncertain. Sequenced material: peripheral blood. The CDR3 region is CASSPQSWPGLSGELFF. The CDR3 nucleotides are TGTGCCAGCAGCCCACAGAGTTGGCCCGGTCTTAGCGGGGAGCTGTTTTTT. The whole variable domain, remainder taken from reference TRBV9 and TRBJ2-2, is DSGVTQTPKHLITATGQRVTLRCSPRSGDLSVYWYQQSLDQGLQFLIQYYNGEERAKGNILERFSAQQFPDLHSELNLSSLELGDSALYFCASSPQSWPGLSGELFFGEGSRLTVL.